What follows are 16 T cell receptor beta chains derived from one specimen sequenced in a study of early T cells in non-severe SARS-CoV-2 infection. A single record per CDR3 protein comes from TCRdb applying MiXCR to the 5' RACE reads. Of tens of thousands of distinct CDR3 sequences detected, about 10% appear once; the ten largest clones hold 8% to 8.5%. This sample comprised whole blood, obtained at baseline. Every receptor here comes from an adult who was a healthcare worker with PCR-confirmed SARS-CoV-2 infection or an uninfected control (not recorded which).

The chain couples TRBV12-3 or TRBV12-4 to TRBJ2-7; D is ambiguous. With 8 bases removed from V and 5 bases from J, the gap between germline ends came to 13 bases. The CDR3 runs 12 residues. The CDR3 spells CASGRAANEQYF. Written as DNA, the CDR3 is TGTGCCAGCGGTCGCGCAGCTAACGAGCAGTACTTC.

This clonotype was recorded many times. The genes are TRBV20-1 and TRBJ2-7; 10 nucleotides match TRBD2. From germline, CDR1 is DFQATT and CDR2 SNEGSKA (reference sequence). The CDR3 has 15 residues. With V trimmed by 0 bases and J by 7 bases, 9 bases remained unmatched. CDR3 loop: CSARDWLAGVGEQYF. The CDR3 bases are TGCAGTGCTAGAGATTGGCTAGCGGGAGTTGGTGAGCAGTACTTC.

This clonotype has a handful of counts. The J gene is TRBJ2-2, the V gene TRBV6-2 or TRBV6-3; D is perhaps TRBD1 or TRBD2 (5 bases each). The germline CDR1 and CDR2 sequences are MNHEY and SVGEGT. Trimming removed 8 bases at V and 2 bases at J, with 9 bases between. The CDR3 is 13 residues long. This chain's CDR3 is CASGGHNTGELFF. DNA for the CDR3: TGTGCCAGCGGAGGACACAACACCGGGGAGCTGTTTTTT.

This clonotype has a count of ten or more. V and J are TRBV5-4 and TRBJ1-2; D not certain. CDR3 length: 14 amino acids. The germline V gene encodes CDR1 SGHNT and CDR2 YYREEE (reference sequence). Trimming removed 4 bases at V and 0 bases at J, with 10 bases between. As DNA, the CDR3 is TGTGCCAGCAGCATGCGGGGAGCTAACTATGGCTACACCTTC. Its protein is CASSMRGANYGYTF.

V gene TRBV30 combines with J gene TRBJ2-1, with D unresolved. Germline lookup yields CDR1 GTSNPN and CDR2 SVGIG (reference sequence). The CDR3 runs to 14 residues. The ends were cut back, 0 bases at V and 7 bases at J, with 13 bases in the middle. The CDR3 DNA reads TGTGCCTGGAGTGTACGATCTCGTTTAAATGAGCAGTTCTTC. Encoded protein: CAWSVRSRLNEQFF.

This clonotype was seen a few times. The chain has TRBV10-2 and TRBJ1-1, with D maybe TRBD1 (6 bases). Trimming stripped 3 bases from V and 4 bases from J, with 12 bases between. The CDR3 runs 14 residues. CDR1 is WSHSY, CDR2 SAAADI, per germline. The CDR3 DNA reads TGCGCCAGCAGTGAATCGGGGGGCAGCACTGAAGCTTTCTTT. Translation: CASSESGGSTEAFF.

V is TRBV6-1 and J is TRBJ1-1; a weak D match, TRBD1 (5 bases). CDR3 length: 14 amino acids. V was clipped by 4 bases and J by 6 bases, with 15 bases between them. Per germline, CDR1 MNHNS and CDR2 SASEGT. For the CDR3, the DNA is TGTGCCAGCAGTGGCAACGGGGGGTGGTCTGAAGCTTTCTTT. Its translation is CASSGNGGWSEAFF.

This clonotype turned up a few times. The rearrangement uses TRBV18 and TRBJ1-1, with D possibly TRBD1 on 5 matching bases. Trimming stripped 3 bases from V and 11 bases from J, with 16 bases between. Germline V lookup: CDR1 KGHSH, CDR2 LQKENI. This CDR3 is 13 amino acids long. CDR3 protein: CASSPPEAGTAFF. DNA of the CDR3: TGTGCCAGCTCACCCCCCGAGGCAGGGACGGCTTTCTTT.

The V gene is TRBV11-2, the J gene TRBJ2-1, with 9 nucleotides matching TRBD2. The CDR3 is 15 residues long. V lost 6 bases and J lost 2; bases outside the gene matches: 5. CDR1 SGHAT and CDR2 FQNNGV come from the germline V gene. The CDR3 here is CASRKASGTYNEQFF. The CDR3 DNA is TGTGCCAGCAGGAAGGCTAGCGGGACCTACAATGAGCAGTTCTTC.

This rearrangement joins TRBV7-4 to TRBJ1-5; D gene uncertain. CDR3 length equals 16 residues. Deletions cut 5 bases from V and 0 bases from J, with 14 bases between. Germline V gene data show CDR1 as SGHVT and CDR2 as SQSDAQ. CDR3 in amino acids: CASSPEPVYSNQPQHF. The CDR3, as DNA: TGTGCCAGCAGCCCCGAGCCAGTATATAGCAATCAGCCCCAGCATTTT.

In this sample, this clonotype turned up many times. V is TRBV7-9 and J is TRBJ2-5, with D possibly TRBD2 on 6 matching bases. This CDR3 region has 14 residues. Deletions cut 1 base from V and 7 bases from J, with 13 bases between. Germline V gives CDR1 SEHNR, CDR2 FQNEAQ (reference sequence). This CDR3 reads CASSLVGGMVTQYF. CDR3 nucleotides: TGTGCCAGCAGCTTAGTAGGCGGGATGGTGACCCAGTACTTC.

V usage is TRBV25-1 and J usage is TRBJ2-1, with TRBD2 matching over 9 bases. After removal of 11 bases from V and 0 bases from J, the junction contained 2 bases not matched to a gene. The CDR3 extends over 13 amino acids. Germline V gene lookup returns CDR1 MGHDK and CDR2 SYGVNS. CDR3: CAAGGSSYNEQFF. The CDR3 bases are TGTGCCGCGGGGGGGAGCTCCTACAATGAGCAGTTCTTC.

This clonotype appeared many times. V usage is TRBV21-1 and J usage is TRBJ2-1; TRBD2, as called in the table, went unchecked against the DNA. TRBV21-1 is assigned pseudogene status. The CDR3 covers 18 residues. CDR3 protein: CASSKRATSGRSHNEQFF. As DNA, the CDR3 is TGTGCCAGCAGCAAAAGGGCGACTAGCGGGAGGTCCCACAATGAGCAGTTCTTC.

In this sample, this clonotype turned up a few times. This sequence joins TRBV20-1 and TRBJ2-4, with D tentatively TRBD1 or TRBD2 (5 bases each). This CDR3 is 15 amino acids long. CDR1 DFQATT and CDR2 SNEGSKA come from the germline V gene (reference sequence). V was pared by 8 bases and J by 0 bases, with 17 bases between. In DNA, the CDR3 is TGCAGTACCCCCCGGGACGGACTAGCCAAAAACATTCAGTACTTC. Protein: CSTPRDGLAKNIQYF.

The chain uses TRBV3-1 and TRBJ2-4; perhaps TRBD2 as D (5 bases). V lost 2 bases and J 8 bases, leaving 7 bases between the germline ends. The CDR3 contains 12 residues. The V gene's germline CDR1 is LGHDT and CDR2 YNNKEL (reference sequence). The CDR3 is CASSQTRDIQYF. CDR3 bases: TGTGCCAGCAGCCAAACGCGGGACATTCAGTACTTC.

The J gene is TRBJ2-1, the V gene TRBV7-9, with D possibly TRBD2 on 6 matching bases. The length of the CDR3 is 15 residues. Germline V lookup: CDR1 SEHNR, CDR2 FQNEAQ (reference sequence). Trimming pared 2 bases from V and 1 base from J, leaving 9 bases between. CDR3 residues: CASSLQGGSYNEQFF. CDR3 DNA: TGTGCCAGCAGCTTACAGGGAGGATCCTACAATGAGCAGTTCTTC. Using reference TRBV7-9 and TRBJ2-1 for the parts outside the CDR3, the full variable domain is DTGVSQNPRHKITKRGQNVTFRCDPISEHNRLYWYRQTLGQGPEFLTYFQNEAQLEKSRLLSDRFSAERPKGSFSTLEIQRTEQGDSAMYLCASSLQGGSYNEQFFGPGTRLTVL.